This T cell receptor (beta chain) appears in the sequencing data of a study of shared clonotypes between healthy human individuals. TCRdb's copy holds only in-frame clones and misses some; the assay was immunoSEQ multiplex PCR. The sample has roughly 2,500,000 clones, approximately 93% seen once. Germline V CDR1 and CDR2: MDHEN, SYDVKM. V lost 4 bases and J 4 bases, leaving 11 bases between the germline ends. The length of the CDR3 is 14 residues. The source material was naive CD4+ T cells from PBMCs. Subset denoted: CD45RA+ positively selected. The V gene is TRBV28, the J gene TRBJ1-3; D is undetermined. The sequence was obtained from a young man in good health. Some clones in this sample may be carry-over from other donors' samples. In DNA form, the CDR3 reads TGTGCCAGCAGTTACCCGAGTACGGGAAACACCATATATTTT. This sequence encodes CASSYPSTGNTIYF.